This is a list of T cell receptor beta chains from one sample in a study of shared clonotypes between healthy human individuals. Repertoires were generated with immunoSEQ multiplex PCR, while TCRdb's copy carries only in-frame clones and drops some. The sample carries more than 900,000 clones, roughly 74% recorded once. Sequencing was done on a sample of memory CD4+ T cells from PBMCs. Receptor source: a man aged 18 to 30 in good health. Some clones in this sample may be carry-over from other donors' samples. Both conserved end residues are part of each CDR3. The D gene is left open where the match is weak. Not all rows give a size; the values are once, few, many and, for expanded clones, a class.

V gene	D gene	J gene	clone size	CDR3 DNA	CDR3 protein
TRBV10-3	-	TRBJ1-5	-	TGTGCCATCAGTCCGGGGGATCAGCCCCAGCATTTT	CAISPGDQPQHF
TRBV7-3	-	TRBJ2-1	-	TGTGCCAGCAGCTTAAGAGCGGGTACCGTACAGCAGTTCTTC	CASSLRAGTVQQFF
TRBV7-9	-	TRBJ1-5	few	TGTGCCAGAGACACAGGGAAAAATCAGCCCCAGCATTTT	CARDTGKNQPQHF
TRBV28	-	TRBJ1-2	-	TGTGCCAGCATTCCCTCGGTCGGCTATAACTATGGCTACACCTTC	CASIPSVGYNYGYTF
TRBV5-5	TRBD1	TRBJ1-2	-	TGTGCCAGTGGGACAGGGGCTAACTATGGCTACACCTTC	CASGTGANYGYTF
TRBV6-1	-	TRBJ1-2	-	TGTGCCAGCAGTGGTCTCAGGGCCTCTGGCTACACCTTC	CASSGLRASGYTF
TRBV7-2	-	TRBJ1-1	-	TGTGCCAGCAGCTTTATCAGGGGAGAAACTGAAGCTTTCTTT	CASSFIRGETEAFF
TRBV19	-	TRBJ2-1	-	TGTGCCAGTAGTGAACTGGGTCAGAGGGAGTTCTTC	CASSELGQREFF
TRBV5-1	-	TRBJ1-1	once	TGCGCCAGCAGCTGGGGCAGTACCACTGAAGCTTTCTTT	CASSWGSTTEAFF
TRBV27	-	TRBJ2-5	-	TGTGCCAGCAGTTTAGGGTCCGGCGCAGGAGAGACCCAGTACTTC	CASSLGSGAGETQYF
TRBV4-3	-	TRBJ2-2	once	TGCGCCAGCAGCCAAGGACAGGTCTCACTTGGGCGGGAGCTGTTTTTT	CASSQGQVSLGRELFF
TRBV6-6	-	TRBJ1-5	-	TGTGCCAGCAATTTACGTGGGGGTGCGGATCAGCCCCAGCATTTT	CASNLRGGADQPQHF
TRBV5-4	-	TRBJ2-3	few	TGTGCCAGCAGCAGACAGGATACGCAGTATTTT	CASSRQDTQYF
TRBV5-5	TRBD1	TRBJ1-5	-	TGTGCCAGCAGCTTGGCGGGACAGGGGAGTTTTAATCAGCCCCAGCATTTT	CASSLAGQGSFNQPQHF
TRBV10-3	-	TRBJ2-3	-	TGTGCCATCAGTCCAAACGCAGATACGCAGTATTTT	CAISPNADTQYF
TRBV10-2	TRBD2	TRBJ2-7	-	TGCGCCAGCAGTGGGGGGACTAGCGGGAGTGGGTCCTACGAGCAGTACTTC	CASSGGTSGSGSYEQYF
TRBV5-1	-	TRBJ1-2	-	TGCGCCAGCAGCTTAGGAGAGGATGGTAGAGGCTACACCTTC	CASSLGEDGRGYTF
TRBV5-6	-	TRBJ2-6	-	TGTGCCAGCAGCTTGGTCCCTACCGCTGTCTCTGGGGCCAACGTCCTGACTTTC	CASSLVPTAVSGANVLTF
TRBV30	TRBD2	TRBJ2-3	-	TGTGCCTGGGTGGAGCGGGACGGCACAGATACGCAGTATTTT	CAWVERDGTDTQYF
TRBV19	TRBD1	TRBJ2-7	-	TGTGCCAGTAGTATAGGAGCAGGGGGCATTTCCTACGAGCAGTACTTC	CASSIGAGGISYEQYF
TRBV12-1	-	TRBJ2-7	-	TGTGCCAGCAGCTCCCCCGAAGCGGGACCCTCCTACGAGCAGTACTTC	CASSSPEAGPSYEQYF
TRBV7-9	-	TRBJ2-3	-	TGTGCCAGCAGCCCCAACGGGGATACGCAGTATTTT	CASSPNGDTQYF
TRBV7-7	-	TRBJ2-1	-	TGTGCCAGCAGCGCCTTGGGGGCGGGCAATGAGCAGTTCTTC	CASSALGAGNEQFF
TRBV14	-	TRBJ2-7	-	TGTGCCAGCAGCGTGTTGGGGGGCAGAGGATACGAGCAGTACTTC	CASSVLGGRGYEQYF
TRBV15	-	TRBJ1-1	-	TGTGCCACCGAGGCGGTCGGGGGTACTATGAACACTGAAGCTTTCTTT	CATEAVGGTMNTEAFF
TRBV7-2	-	TRBJ2-2	-	TGTGCCAGCAGCTTAGCGGGGGGAGTGGCCGGGGAGCTGTTTTTT	CASSLAGGVAGELFF
TRBV6-5	TRBD2	TRBJ2-5	-	TGTGCCAGCAGTCCCGGACTAGTGGGGACCCAGTACTTC	CASSPGLVGTQYF
TRBV19	-	TRBJ2-5	-	TGTGCCAGTAGTATGGTATGGTATGGGTTAGGAGAGACCCAGTACTTC	CASSMVWYGLGETQYF
TRBV4-2	-	TRBJ1-5	-	TGTGCCAGCAGCCCCAGGGAATTGCAGCCCCAGCATTTT	CASSPRELQPQHF
TRBV7-2	TRBD1	TRBJ2-3	-	TGTGCCAGCAGCTCCCGGACAGGTTCAGCATATACGCAGTATTTT	CASSSRTGSAYTQYF
TRBV7-2	-	TRBJ1-5	few	TGTGCCAGCAGCTTAGGTTCTGGGACCGCGCCCCAGCATTTT	CASSLGSGTAPQHF
TRBV7-9	-	TRBJ2-7	-	TGTGCCAGCAGCTGGGATGCATTGGGGATTTCCTACGAGCAGTACTTC	CASSWDALGISYEQYF
TRBV28	-	TRBJ1-1	-	TGTGCCAGCAGTGAACAGGGGAACACTGAAGCTTTCTTT	CASSEQGNTEAFF
TRBV2	-	TRBJ2-2	-	TGTGCCAGCAGCTTGGCGGGGGCAGGGGACGCCGGGGAGCTGTTTTTT	CASSLAGAGDAGELFF
TRBV5-1	TRBD2	TRBJ2-1	-	TGCGCCAGCAGCCCAAGTGTTAGCGGGAGGGCCTTTGAGCAGTTCTTC	CASSPSVSGRAFEQFF
TRBV5-1	TRBD2	TRBJ2-7	once	TGCGCCAGCAGCTTGCCTCGGACTAGCGGGAGGTTGGGTATGGGTTATGCCTGGGTGGAGCAGTACTTC	CASSLPRTSGRLGMGYAWVEQYF
TRBV9	-	TRBJ2-2	-	TGTGCCAGCTCGGCCTTTGGGATGAACACCGGGGAGCTGTTTTTT	CASSAFGMNTGELFF
TRBV28	-	TRBJ2-7	-	TGTGCCAGCAGTTTAGAGGGGCCACGCTACGAGCAGTACTTC	CASSLEGPRYEQYF
TRBV6-1	TRBD2	TRBJ2-5	-	TGTGCCAGCAGGACTAGCGGGTACCAAGAGACCCAGTACTTC	CASRTSGYQETQYF
TRBV18	-	TRBJ2-6	-	TGTGCCAGCTCAATGCAGGGGACCTACTCTGGGGCCAACGTCCTGACTTTC	CASSMQGTYSGANVLTF
TRBV28	TRBD2	TRBJ2-3	-	TGTGCCAGCAGGACAGGGGGACTAGCGGGGGAAGATACGCAGTATTTT	CASRTGGLAGEDTQYF
TRBV7-9	-	TRBJ2-2	-	TGTGCCAGCAGCTCGACGACAGGCATGAACACCGGGGAGCTGTTTTTT	CASSSTTGMNTGELFF
TRBV19	-	TRBJ1-1	-	TGTGCCAGTTGCGGGAACACTGAAGCTTTCTTT	CASCGNTEAFF
TRBV28	-	TRBJ2-7	-	TGTGCCAGCAGTTTATGGCCGAGGGCTCGCGAGCAGTACTTC	CASSLWPRAREQYF
TRBV9	-	TRBJ2-7	-	TGTGCCAGCAGCGTAGGTGGGGATGCCGTCTACGAGCAGTACTTC	CASSVGGDAVYEQYF
TRBV12-2	-	TRBJ1-2	-	TGTGCAAGTCGCCCTATAAAAACAGGGGGCAGAGGCTACACCTTC	CASRPIKTGGRGYTF
TRBV7-6	-	TRBJ2-7	-	TGTGCCAGCAGCTTAGGAGCGGCCGCCGAGCAGTACTTC	CASSLGAAAEQYF
TRBV7-8	TRBD1	TRBJ2-7	-	TGTGCCAGCAGTTACGGAACAGGGGTAAGCTACGAGCAGTACTTC	CASSYGTGVSYEQYF
TRBV19	TRBD2	TRBJ2-6	-	TGTGCCAGTAGTATATTTTTTCGGGGGGTAAAAGACTCTGGGGCCAACGTCCTGACTTTC	CASSIFFRGVKDSGANVLTF
TRBV7-2	TRBD2	TRBJ2-3	-	TGTGCCAGCAGCTTAGGCAGCGGGGTAGTGAATACGCAGTATTTT	CASSLGSGVVNTQYF
TRBV4-3	-	TRBJ1-4	-	TGCGCCAGCAGCCAAGGCGGTACGACTAATGAAAAACTGTTTTTT	CASSQGGTTNEKLFF
TRBV6-5	-	TRBJ2-5	-	TGTGCCAGCAGCCACCGAGACTTACAAGAGACCCAGTACTTC	CASSHRDLQETQYF
TRBV5-1	-	TRBJ1-2	-	TGCGCCAGCAGCTTGGCGGGGGTTAACTATGGCTACACCTTC	CASSLAGVNYGYTF
TRBV2	TRBD2	TRBJ2-1	-	TGTGCCAGCAGAGGGATAGCGGGAGCGGTGTCAGAAAATGAGCAGTTCTTC	CASRGIAGAVSENEQFF
TRBV18	TRBD2	TRBJ2-7	-	TGTGCCAGCTCACTGACTAGCGCATCCTACGAGCAGTACTTC	CASSLTSASYEQYF